These T cell receptor beta chains were read from a single sample in a study of blood T cell repertoires in COVID-19. TCRdb's copy holds only in-frame clones and misses some; the assay was immunoSEQ multiplex PCR. Of approximately 260,000 clones listed, about 90% were seen once; the top ten hold 1.5% to 2%. The source material was PBMCs or T cells enriched from blood (not recorded which). The receptors were gathered from a woman under 30 who had recovered from COVID-19. Each CDR3 is given with its conserved first and last residue. The order of the fields is clone size, V gene, J gene, D gene, CDR3 DNA, CDR3 protein. The D gene is left open where the match is weak. A row's size may be missing; if present it is once, few, many or a size class.

-	TRBV27	TRBJ1-2	TRBD1	TGTGCCAGCAGTTTAAGGCTCCAGGGGGCAGGCTACACCTTC	CASSLRLQGAGYTF
-	TRBV13	TRBJ1-4	-	TGTGCCAGCAGCCCCACATTAGGGAGAAGTAATGAAAAACTGTTTTTT	CASSPTLGRSNEKLFF
-	TRBV4-3	TRBJ2-2	-	TGCGCCAGCAGCCAAGACCCCAGAGCGGCCGGGGAGCTGTTTTTT	CASSQDPRAAGELFF
-	TRBV4-1	TRBJ2-3	TRBD1	TGCGCCAGCAGCCAAGGTACAGGGGTCGACACAGATACGCAGTATTTT	CASSQGTGVDTDTQYF
-	TRBV13	TRBJ2-6	-	TGTGCCAGCAGCTTCGGGTCTGGGGCCAACGTCCTGACTTTC	CASSFGSGANVLTF
-	TRBV27	TRBJ1-5	-	TGTGCCAGCAGTTTATCGAGGGCGGGGAATCAGCCCCAGCATTTT	CASSLSRAGNQPQHF
-	TRBV7-9	TRBJ1-1	-	TGTGCCAGCAGTCGTACCGGGACAAGCAACACTGAAGCTTTCTTT	CASSRTGTSNTEAFF
few	TRBV6-1	TRBJ1-3	-	TGTGCCAGCAGTGAAAGCGTACCTGGAAACACCATATATTTT	CASSESVPGNTIYF
-	TRBV14	TRBJ1-4	-	TGTGCCAGCAGCTCAACTCAGGGGAGACTGTTTTTT	CASSSTQGRLFF
-	TRBV4-3	TRBJ2-3	-	TGCGCCAGCAGCCAACGGGAGACAGATACGCAGTATTTT	CASSQRETDTQYF
-	TRBV7-3	TRBJ2-1	TRBD1	TGTGCCAGCAGCTTAGCGTCCGGACAGGGCAATGAGCAGTTCTTC	CASSLASGQGNEQFF
-	TRBV11-3	TRBJ1-2	-	TGTGCCAGCAGCTCACCGGGGGTAGGGGGCTACACCTTC	CASSSPGVGGYTF
-	TRBV19	TRBJ1-5	TRBD1	TGTGCCAGTAGTTGGGAGACAGGGACGAACAATCAGCCCCAGCATTTT	CASSWETGTNNQPQHF
-	TRBV12-3/TRBV12-4	TRBJ1-1	-	TGTGCCAGCAGTTACTTGAACACTGAAGCTTTCTTT	CASSYLNTEAFF
-	TRBV27	TRBJ1-5	-	TGTGCCAGCAGCCTAACAGGGCCCCATCAGCCCCAGCATTTT	CASSLTGPHQPQHF